This T cell receptor (beta chain) was recorded in a study of cytomegalovirus exposure and HLA in healthy donors. Points from the study as a whole: In an earlier analysis, productive rearrangement rates for most beta V segments clustered near 87% or 30%. Reports indicate that TCR beta sequences accurately predicted the HLA-A and HLA-B alleles of most subjects. HLA alleles showed associations with 16,951 TCR beta sequences in a later analysis, at a 0.05 false discovery rate.

In germline, CDR1 is SGHAT, CDR2 FQNNGV. CDR3 length equals 12 residues. Trimming pared 5 bases from V and 7 bases from J, leaving 10 bases between. On this clone: The target antigen is unknown.

PCR primers comprised 60 Vbeta and 13 Jbeta primers. Per the authors' pipeline: Per a later analysis, the number of unique TCR beta chains was approximately 73 million, of which some 9.9 million were shared. Generated by immunoSEQ multiplex PCR, the TCRdb table keeps only in-frame clones and is missing some. V and J calls and clone size are as listed in that table; D and trimming were resolved from the DNA. This sample has 110,000 to 150,000 clones, with 65% to 85% found just once. This sequence originates from a male donor in good health and CMV-seronegative. The V and J genes are TRBV11-2 and TRBJ2-3; no firm D call. The sample was PBMCs. CDR3 in amino acids: CASSQLRNTQYF. CDR3 in DNA: TGTGCCAGCAGCCAATTGAGGAATACGCAGTATTTT.